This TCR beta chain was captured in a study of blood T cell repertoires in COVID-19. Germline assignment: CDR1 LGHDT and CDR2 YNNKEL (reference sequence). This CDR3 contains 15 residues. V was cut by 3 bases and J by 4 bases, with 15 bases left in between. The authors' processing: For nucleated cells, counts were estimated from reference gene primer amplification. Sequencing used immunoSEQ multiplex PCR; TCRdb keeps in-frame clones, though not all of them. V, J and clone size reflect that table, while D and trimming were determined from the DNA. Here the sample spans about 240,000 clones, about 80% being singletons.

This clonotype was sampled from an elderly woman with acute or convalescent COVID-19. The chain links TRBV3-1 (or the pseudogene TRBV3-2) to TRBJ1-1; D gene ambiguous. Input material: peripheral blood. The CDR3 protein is CASSQGRALGTEAFF. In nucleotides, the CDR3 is TGTGCCAGCAGCCAGGGGAGGGCTTTAGGCACTGAAGCTTTCTTT.